The rows below give T cell receptor beta chains drawn from one sample of a study of T cell responses to AZD1222 COVID-19 vaccine. Here immunoSEQ multiplex PCR was the method, and the copy in TCRdb shows in-frame clones only, minus some. The sample holds 150,000 to 200,000 clones, over 85% seen once. The specimen was peripheral blood, collected on day 0 of AZD1222 vaccination. These receptors all come from an adult in good health. Both conserved end residues are part of each CDR3. D genes are given only for firm matches. Some rows have no size entry. The others give once, few or many, or a class for an expanded clone.

D gene,clone size,J gene,V gene,CDR3 DNA,CDR3 protein
TRBD1,few,TRBJ2-3,TRBV6-4,TGTGCCAGCAGTGACTCGACAGGGAGCACAGATACGCAGTATTTT,CASSDSTGSTDTQYF
-,-,TRBJ1-4,TRBV7-9,TGTGCCAGCAGCTCTTCGATAAGGCTGGGGTCCAATGAAAAACTGTTTTTT,CASSSSIRLGSNEKLFF
TRBD1,-,TRBJ1-1,TRBV25-1,TGTGCCAGCAAGGCAGGGGGGTACACTGAAGCTTTCTTT,CASKAGGYTEAFF
TRBD2,-,TRBJ2-5,TRBV28,TGTGCCAGCAGCCAGACTAGCGGGAGGGCGTTCGGAGAGACCCAGTACTTC,CASSQTSGRAFGETQYF
-,-,TRBJ1-2,TRBV5-1,TGCGCCAGCAGCTTGTCGGGCTATGGCTACACCTTC,CASSLSGYGYTF
TRBD1,-,TRBJ1-1,TRBV27,TGTGCCAGCAGTTATGGACAGGAGAGTTTTTTTGCCACTGAAGCTTTCTTT,CASSYGQESFFATEAFF
-,-,TRBJ2-3,TRBV5-1,TGCGCCAGCAGCGACATCCTAGGGCGACGTAGCACAGATACGCAGTATTTT,CASSDILGRRSTDTQYF
TRBD2,-,TRBJ2-7,TRBV29-1,TGCAGCGTAGGTAGGGGAAGCGGGAGCTCCTACGAGCAGTACTTC,CSVGRGSGSSYEQYF
TRBD1,-,TRBJ1-5,TRBV30,TGTGCCTGGAGAGACAGGGGCAATCAGCCCCAGCATTTT,CAWRDRGNQPQHF
-,-,TRBJ2-3,TRBV4-1,TGCGCCAGCAGGGGGACCGCCGGGAGTACGCAGTATTTT,CASRGTAGSTQYF
-,once,TRBJ1-6,TRBV27,TGTGCCAGCAGTTTAGAAGGGTTCCAGAATTCACCCCTCCACTTT,CASSLEGFQNSPLHF
TRBD2,-,TRBJ2-7,TRBV5-1,TGCGCCAGCTCCGACGGACTAGCGGGAAACGAGCAGTACTTC,CASSDGLAGNEQYF
TRBD1,-,TRBJ2-7,TRBV6-6,TGTGCCAGCAGTCCCTGGACAGGGGCCGAGCAGTACTTC,CASSPWTGAEQYF